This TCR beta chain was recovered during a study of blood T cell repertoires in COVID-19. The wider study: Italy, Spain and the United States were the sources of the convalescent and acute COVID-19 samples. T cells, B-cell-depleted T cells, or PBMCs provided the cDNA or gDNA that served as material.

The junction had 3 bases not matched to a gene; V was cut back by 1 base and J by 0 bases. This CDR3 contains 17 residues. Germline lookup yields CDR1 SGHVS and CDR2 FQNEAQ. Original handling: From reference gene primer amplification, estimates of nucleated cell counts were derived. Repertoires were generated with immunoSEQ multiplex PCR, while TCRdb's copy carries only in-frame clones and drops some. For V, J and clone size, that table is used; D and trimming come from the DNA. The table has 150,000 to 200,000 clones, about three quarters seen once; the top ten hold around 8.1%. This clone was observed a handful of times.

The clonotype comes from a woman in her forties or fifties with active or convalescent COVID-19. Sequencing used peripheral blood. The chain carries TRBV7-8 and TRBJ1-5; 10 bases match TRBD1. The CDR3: CASSLGRQGASNQPQHF. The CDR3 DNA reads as TGTGCCAGCAGCTTAGGGCGACAGGGGGCTAGCAATCAGCCCCAGCATTTT.